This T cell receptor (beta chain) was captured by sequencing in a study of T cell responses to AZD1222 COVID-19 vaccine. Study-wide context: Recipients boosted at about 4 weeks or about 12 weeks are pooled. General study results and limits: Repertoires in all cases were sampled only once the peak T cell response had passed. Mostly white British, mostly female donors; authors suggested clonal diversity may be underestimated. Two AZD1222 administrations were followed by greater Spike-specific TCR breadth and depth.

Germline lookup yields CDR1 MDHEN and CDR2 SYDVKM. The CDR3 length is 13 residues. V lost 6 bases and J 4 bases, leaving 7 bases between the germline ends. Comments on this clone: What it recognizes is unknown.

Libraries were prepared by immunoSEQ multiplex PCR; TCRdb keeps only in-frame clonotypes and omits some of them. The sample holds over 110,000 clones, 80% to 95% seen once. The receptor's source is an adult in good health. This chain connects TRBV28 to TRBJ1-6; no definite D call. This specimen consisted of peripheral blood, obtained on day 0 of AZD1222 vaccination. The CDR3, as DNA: TGTGCCAGCAGACCGGGTTATAATTCACCCCTCCACTTT. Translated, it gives CASRPGYNSPLHF.